One and the same sample provided the 20 T cell receptor beta chains below, sequenced in a study of regulatory T cells in long-lasting Graves disease. According to the study, TCR beta libraries were built with iRepertoire HTBI primers and CDR3-region Arm-PCR. TCRdb redid the calling of the multiplex PCR reads with MiXCR, one entry per CDR3 protein. The sample has about 420,000 distinct CDR3 sequences; less than 20% are singletons. The time point: newly diagnosed GD, antithyroid drugs for less than 3 months. PBMC-derived RNA was used for the TCR library. These data also featured in a second study, about T cells in Graves' hyperthyroidism and ophthalmopathy.

This material consisted of peripheral blood mononuclear cells (PBMCs), taken at new diagnosis, from a patient treated with antithyroid drugs. The receptors were sampled from a woman aged 18 to 35 with Graves disease.

J is TRBJ2-2 and V is TRBV6-5; perhaps TRBD2 as D (6 bases). The V end lost 2 bases, the J end lost 1 base, and 8 bases lay between the germline ends. Per the germline V gene, CDR1 is MNHEY and CDR2 is SVGAGI. The CDR3 spans 15 residues. As DNA, the CDR3 is TGTGCCAGCAGTTACAATAGCGGGAACACCGGGGAGCTGTTTTTT. This encodes CASSYNSGNTGELFF.

This clonotype was observed many times. This chain joins TRBV11-2 and TRBJ2-1; TRBD2 is a possible D gene (6 bases). Germline CDR1 SGHAT, CDR2 FQNNGV. This CDR3 contains 16 residues. Trimming removed 0 bases from V and 4 bases from J, with 13 bases in between. CDR3 coding DNA: TGTGCCAGCAGCTTAGATGTGGGACTTAAGTACAATGAGCAGTTCTTC. As protein: CASSLDVGLKYNEQFF.

In this sample, this clonotype turned up a few times. The chain links TRBV11-2 to TRBJ2-2, with D perhaps matching TRBD1 (5 bases). V was pared by 1 base and J by 7 bases, with 10 bases between. The length of the CDR3 is 14 residues. CDR1 is SGHAT, CDR2 FQNNGV, per germline. This CDR3 is CASSLVTDGGELFF. The DNA for the CDR3 is TGTGCCAGCAGCTTAGTGACAGACGGCGGGGAGCTGTTTTTT. Based on the CDR3 plus reference TRBV11-2 and TRBJ2-2, the full variable domain is EAGVAQSPRYKIIEKRQSVAFWCNPISGHATLYWYQQILGQGPKLLIQFQNNGVVDDSQLPKDRFSAERLKGVDSTLKIQPAKLEDSAVYLCASSLVTDGGELFFGEGSRLTVL.

Notes on this clonotype: One base away lies a much larger clone, so this may be a sequencing read error. The CDR3 is CAGSLIQLNTEAFF. The CDR3 DNA follows: TGCGCCGGCAGCCTGATACAGCTGAACACTGAAGCTTTCTTT. This rearrangement joins TRBV5-1 to TRBJ1-1; D call uncertain. The V gene's germline CDR1 is SGHRS and CDR2 YFSETQ. CDR3 length equals 14 residues.

This clonotype was observed a few times. This chain links TRBV30 with TRBJ2-1, with a tentative D call TRBD2 (6 bases). Looked up from germline, CDR1 is GTSNPN and CDR2 is SVGIG (reference sequence). V dropped 5 bases and J dropped 1 base, with 9 bases sitting between them. There are 13 residues in the CDR3. The CDR3, as DNA: TGTGCCTGGGCGGGAATGTCCTACAATGAGCAGTTCTTC. Amino acids: CAWAGMSYNEQFF. The full variable domain, rest sourced from reference TRBV30 and TRBJ2-1, is SQTIHQWPATLVQPVGSPLSLECTVEGTSNPNLYWYRQAAGRGLQLLFYSVGIGQISSEVPQNLSASRPQDRQFILSSKKLLLSDSGFYLCAWAGMSYNEQFFGPGTRLTVL.

This clonotype came up many times. This chain connects TRBV11-2 to TRBJ2-2, with TRBD2 as a possible D gene (6 bases). The CDR3 runs 13 residues. The germline V and J ends were trimmed by 3 bases and 7 bases, with 9 bases remaining between them. Per the germline V gene, CDR1 is SGHAT and CDR2 is FQNNGV. The CDR3 protein is CASSFGGIGELFF. DNA for the CDR3: TGTGCCAGCAGCTTCGGGGGTATCGGGGAGCTGTTTTTT.

Many counts were recorded for this clonotype. V is TRBV28 and J is TRBJ2-7, with TRBD2 matching 12 bases. Trimming removed 5 bases from V and 5 bases from J; junction bases left unmatched: 7. The CDR3 spans 15 residues. Germline V CDR1 and CDR2: MDHEN, SYDVKM. The CDR3 protein is CASSNRLAGDHEQYF. The CDR3 DNA sequence: TGTGCCAGCAGTAACCGACTAGCGGGAGATCACGAGCAGTACTTC.

The rearrangement uses TRBV20-1 and TRBJ2-7; D is undetermined. The CDR3 is made up of 12 amino acids. Per germline, CDR1 DFQATT and CDR2 SNEGSKA (reference sequence). V was trimmed by 3 bases and J by 6 bases, leaving 12 bases between them. CDR3: CSASRIFGEQYF. The CDR3 DNA reads TGCAGTGCTAGCAGAATCTTCGGCGAGCAGTACTTC.

This clonotype has a count of ten or more. The rearrangement uses TRBV29-1 and TRBJ2-3; no clear D gene. The germline V and J ends were trimmed by 4 bases and 5 bases, with 13 bases remaining between them. CDR1 is SQVTM and CDR2 is ANQGSEA in the germline V gene. The length of the CDR3 is 13 residues. In DNA form, the CDR3 reads TGCAGCGTTGCCCCTAATCTGGGAGATACGCAGTATTTT. Its translation is CSVAPNLGDTQYF.

This clonotype was observed many times. The chain joins TRBV29-1 to TRBJ2-1; D is unresolved. Trimming pared 1 base from V and 5 bases from J, leaving 9 bases between. CDR3 size: 13 residues. Germline CDR1 and CDR2: SQVTM and ANQGSEA. The CDR3 loop is CSVEAKYHNEQFF. CDR3 nucleotide sequence: TGCAGCGTTGAAGCCAAATACCACAATGAGCAGTTCTTC.

This clonotype was detected a few times. The V call is TRBV28, the J call TRBJ2-7; 9 positions agree with TRBD2. Germline CDR1 and CDR2: MDHEN and SYDVKM. After removal of 4 bases from V and 4 bases from J, the junction contained 11 bases not matched to a gene. This CDR3 has 16 amino acids. CDR3 amino acids: CASSYPAGGAGYEQYF. The CDR3 nucleotides are TGTGCCAGCAGTTACCCAGCGGGAGGCGCGGGGTACGAGCAGTACTTC.

The CDR3 is CAITSSGDSSYEQYF. As DNA, the CDR3 is TGTGCCATCACGAGTAGCGGGGATAGCTCCTACGAGCAGTACTTC. The rearrangement joins TRBV6-1 to TRBJ2-7; 8 positions match TRBD2. The germline V gene encodes CDR1 MNHNS and CDR2 SASEGT. V shed 10 bases and J 0 bases; nucleotides not matched to a gene: 11. The CDR3 runs to 15 residues.

CDR3 sequence: CASSDRDRVDEQFF. CDR3 coding DNA: TGTGCCAGCTCGGACCGGGACAGGGTCGATGAGCAGTTCTTC. The gene calls are TRBV27 and TRBJ2-1; 9 bases fit TRBD1. The CDR3 is made up of 14 amino acids. The germline CDR1 and CDR2 sequences are MNHEY and SMNVEV (reference sequence). J lost 8 bases, V lost 8 bases, and 10 bases had no gene match.

This chain connects TRBV7-2 to TRBJ2-3; 7 bases are a match to TRBD2. Germline CDR1 SGHTA, CDR2 FQGNSA. This CDR3 comprises 14 residues. V shed 5 bases and J 3 bases; nucleotides not matched to a gene: 5. The CDR3 DNA reads TGTGCCAGCAGCCCAAGCGGGAAAACAGATACGCAGTATTTT. Residues: CASSPSGKTDTQYF.

This clonotype was recorded a few times. V usage is TRBV7-6 and J usage is TRBJ2-3; TRBD2 agrees at 13 bases. This CDR3 comprises 16 residues. V lost 5 bases, J lost 3 bases, and 5 bases stayed unmatched. Germline V lookup: CDR1 SGHVS, CDR2 FNYEAQ. CDR3 sequence reads: CASSPGLAGDTDTQYF. CDR3 coding DNA: TGTGCCAGCAGCCCCGGACTAGCGGGAGATACAGATACGCAGTATTTT.

At least ten counts were recorded for this clonotype. This chain connects TRBV20-1 to TRBJ2-2; no firm D call. In germline, CDR1 is DFQATT, CDR2 SNEGSKA (reference sequence). The CDR3 has 14 residues. V was pared by 3 bases and J by 4 bases, with 12 bases between. CDR3 DNA sequence: TGCAGTGCTAGCTCGGCGCCGGGCACCGGGGAGCTGTTTTTT. It is translated as CSASSAPGTGELFF.

The CDR3 loop is CASSPGTSGHEQYF. CDR3 DNA: TGTGCCAGCAGCCCCGGGACTAGCGGGCACGAGCAGTACTTC. The chain recombines TRBV7-9 with TRBJ2-7, with 12 bases matching TRBD2. The germline V gene has CDR1 SEHNR and CDR2 FQNEAQ (reference sequence). Trimming removed 5 bases from V and 5 bases from J; junction bases left unmatched: 4. The CDR3 runs 14 residues.

The sample holds many counts of this clonotype. V usage is TRBV13 and J usage is TRBJ2-1; 11 nucleotides agree with TRBD2. V lost 2 bases to trimming and J lost 7 bases; unmatched junction nucleotides: 7. Germline V lookup: CDR1 PRHDT, CDR2 FYEKMQ (reference sequence). This CDR3 contains 16 residues. The chain's CDR3 is CASSLLLAGVSNEQFF. CDR3 sequence (DNA): TGTGCCAGCAGCTTATTACTAGCGGGAGTCTCAAATGAGCAGTTCTTC.

The sample holds many counts of this clonotype. The genes are TRBV11-1 and TRBJ2-3; D ambiguous. Germline CDR1 and CDR2: SGHAT and FQDESV (reference sequence). The CDR3 covers 15 residues. Trimming removed 3 bases at V and 0 bases at J, with 10 bases between. The CDR3 bases are TGTGCCAGCAGCTTGACGGAAATTAGCACAGATACGCAGTATTTT. Translated: CASSLTEISTDTQYF.

This clonotype has a handful of counts. This chain connects TRBV12-3 or TRBV12-4 to TRBJ1-4; 8 bases map to TRBD1. The CDR3 sequence is 14 residues long. Losses at the gene ends were 6 bases for V and 5 bases for J; bases not matched to a gene: 5. The CDR3 region is CASRPRDRNEKLFF. The DNA for the CDR3 is TGTGCCAGCAGGCCCCGGGACAGGAATGAAAAACTGTTTTTT.